This entry features one T cell receptor (beta chain) sequence. TCRdb's table, derived via immunoSEQ multiplex PCR, lists solely in-frame clones and lacks some. The profile shows tens of thousands of clones, 90% to 95% of them singletons. V was pared by 4 bases and J by 2 bases, with 3 bases of the junction left unmatched. Germline CDR1 reads MNHNY; CDR2 reads SVGAGI (reference sequence). The length of the CDR3 is 14 residues. The data stem from a study of control samples from healthy donors and cancer patients. The receptor comes from a woman between 45 and 60 years old in good health. The material sequenced was blood. This chain links TRBV6-6 with TRBJ1-2; 8 bases are shared with TRBD1. This CDR3 is CASSSWDRNYGYTF. For the CDR3, the DNA is TGTGCCAGCAGTTCTTGGGACAGGAACTATGGCTACACCTTC.